The clone carrying this T cell receptor beta chain was counted between two and nine times. The antigen remains undetermined. These data are taken from a study of blood T cells in healthy people across ages. Findings and limits, study-wide: Percentage of naive T cells showed a strong correlation with TCR beta diversity. TCR beta diversity, measured per million T cells, fell in a roughly linear way with age. Unsorted PBMC input precluded a conclusive naive versus antigen-experienced comparison.

Then a second PCR, running roughly 7 to 11 cycles, was carried out with a sample-barcoded 5' primer and a J-beta primer mix. MiXCR, applied by TCRdb to the 5' RACE reads, yields one record per CDR3 protein. In the table there are 650,000 to 1,000,000 distinct CDR3 sequences, about 36% of which are singletons. The TCR comes from a man younger than 35 in good health. Sequencing was performed on blood.

The CDR3 nucleotides are TGTGCCAGCCGGCAGGGGGGACATGAGCAGTACTTC. Translated, it gives CASRQGGHEQYF. J is TRBJ2-5 and V is TRBV2; TRBD1 is a possible D gene (7 bases). There are 12 residues in the CDR3. V gave up 8 bases and J gave up 11 bases, with 18 bases separating them. The V gene's germline CDR1 is SNHLY and CDR2 FYNNEI.